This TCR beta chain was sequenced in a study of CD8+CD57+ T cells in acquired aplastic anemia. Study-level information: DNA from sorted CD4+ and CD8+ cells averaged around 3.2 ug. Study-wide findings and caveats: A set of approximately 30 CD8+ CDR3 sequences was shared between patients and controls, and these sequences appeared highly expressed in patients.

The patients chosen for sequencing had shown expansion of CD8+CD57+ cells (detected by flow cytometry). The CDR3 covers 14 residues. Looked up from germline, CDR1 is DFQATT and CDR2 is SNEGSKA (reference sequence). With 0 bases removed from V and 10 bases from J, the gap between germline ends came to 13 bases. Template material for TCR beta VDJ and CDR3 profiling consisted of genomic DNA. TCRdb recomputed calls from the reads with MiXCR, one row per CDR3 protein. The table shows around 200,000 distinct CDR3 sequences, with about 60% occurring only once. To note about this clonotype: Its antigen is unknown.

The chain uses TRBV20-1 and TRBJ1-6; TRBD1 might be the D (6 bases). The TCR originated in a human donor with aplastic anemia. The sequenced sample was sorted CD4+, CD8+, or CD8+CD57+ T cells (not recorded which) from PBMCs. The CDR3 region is CSAREPRGGSPLHF. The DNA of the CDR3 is TGCAGTGCTAGAGAACCCAGGGGAGGGTCACCCCTCCACTTT.